This TCR beta chain originates from a study of T cell responses to AZD1222 COVID-19 vaccine. General study results and limits: Among the donors, most were white British and more were female, and clonal diversity was possibly underestimated.

CDR3 length: 15 amino acids. Germline assignment: CDR1 MNHNS and CDR2 SASEGT. V was clipped by 2 bases and J by 6 bases, with 16 bases between them. Measured with immunoSEQ multiplex PCR; TCRdb has only the in-frame clones, and not every one. The sample shows about 130,000 clones, more than 70% of them seen only once. As concerns this clone: The antigen is not known.

The receptor's source is an adult in good health. This specimen consisted of peripheral blood, obtained on day 0 of AZD1222 vaccination. The rearrangement links TRBV6-1 to TRBJ1-1; D might be TRBD1 (5 bases). CDR3 sequence: CASSESGGVVAEAFF. In DNA form, the CDR3 reads TGTGCCAGCAGTGAAAGTGGAGGGGTTGTGGCTGAAGCTTTCTTT.